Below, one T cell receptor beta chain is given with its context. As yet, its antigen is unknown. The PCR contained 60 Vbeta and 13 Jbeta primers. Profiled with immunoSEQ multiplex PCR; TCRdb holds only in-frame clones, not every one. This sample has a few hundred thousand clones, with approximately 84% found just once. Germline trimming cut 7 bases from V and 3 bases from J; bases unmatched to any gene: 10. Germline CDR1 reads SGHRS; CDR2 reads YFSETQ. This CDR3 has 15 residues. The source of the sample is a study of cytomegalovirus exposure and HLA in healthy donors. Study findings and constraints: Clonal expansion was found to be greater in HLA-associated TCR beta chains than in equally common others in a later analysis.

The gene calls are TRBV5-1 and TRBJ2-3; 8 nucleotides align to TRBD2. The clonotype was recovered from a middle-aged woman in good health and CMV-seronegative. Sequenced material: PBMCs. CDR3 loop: CASSNGGGWTDTQYF. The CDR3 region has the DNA TGCGCCAGCTCTAACGGGGGGGGGTGGACAGATACGCAGTATTTT.